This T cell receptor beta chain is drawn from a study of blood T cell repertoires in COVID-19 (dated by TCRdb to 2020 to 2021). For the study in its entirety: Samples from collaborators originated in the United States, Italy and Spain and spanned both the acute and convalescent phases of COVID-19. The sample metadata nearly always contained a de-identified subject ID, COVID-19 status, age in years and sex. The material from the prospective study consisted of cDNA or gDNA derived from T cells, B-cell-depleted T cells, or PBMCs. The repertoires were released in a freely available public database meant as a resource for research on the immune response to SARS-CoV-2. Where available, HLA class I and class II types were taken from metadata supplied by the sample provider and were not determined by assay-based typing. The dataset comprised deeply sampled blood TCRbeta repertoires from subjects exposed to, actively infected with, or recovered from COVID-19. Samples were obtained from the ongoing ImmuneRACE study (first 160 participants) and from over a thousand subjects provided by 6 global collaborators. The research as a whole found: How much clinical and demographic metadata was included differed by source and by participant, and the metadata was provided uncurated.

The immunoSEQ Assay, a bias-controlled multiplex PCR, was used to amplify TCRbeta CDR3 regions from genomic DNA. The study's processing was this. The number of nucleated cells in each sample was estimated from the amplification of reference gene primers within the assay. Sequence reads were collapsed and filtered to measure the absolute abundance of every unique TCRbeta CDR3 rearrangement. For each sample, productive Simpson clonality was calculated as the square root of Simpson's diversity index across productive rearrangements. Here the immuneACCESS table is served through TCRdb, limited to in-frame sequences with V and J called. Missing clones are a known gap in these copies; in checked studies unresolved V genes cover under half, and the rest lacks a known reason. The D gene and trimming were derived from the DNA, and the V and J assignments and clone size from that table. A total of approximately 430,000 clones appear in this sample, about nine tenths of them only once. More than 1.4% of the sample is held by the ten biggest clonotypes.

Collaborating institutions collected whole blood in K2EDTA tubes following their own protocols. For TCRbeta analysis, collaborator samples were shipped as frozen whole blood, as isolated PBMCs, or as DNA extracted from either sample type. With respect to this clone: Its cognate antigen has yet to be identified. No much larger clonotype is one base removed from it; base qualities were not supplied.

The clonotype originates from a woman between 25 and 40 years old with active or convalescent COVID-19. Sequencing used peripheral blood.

CDR3 region: CASSPGGELNEKLFF. At the DNA level, the sequence is TGTGCCAGCAGCCCAGGCGGGGAGCTAAATGAAAAACTGTTTTTT. The chain is assembled from TRBV9 and TRBJ1-4, with the D gene not clear enough to name. The trim is 4 bases for V and 5 bases for J, with a gap of 15 bases between the germline ends. Counted from cysteine to phenylalanine, this CDR3 has 15 amino acids. Only CDR3 DNA remains: 45 bases, in frame from the first base. Reading the germline V gene gives CDR1 SGDLS and CDR2 YYNGEE.